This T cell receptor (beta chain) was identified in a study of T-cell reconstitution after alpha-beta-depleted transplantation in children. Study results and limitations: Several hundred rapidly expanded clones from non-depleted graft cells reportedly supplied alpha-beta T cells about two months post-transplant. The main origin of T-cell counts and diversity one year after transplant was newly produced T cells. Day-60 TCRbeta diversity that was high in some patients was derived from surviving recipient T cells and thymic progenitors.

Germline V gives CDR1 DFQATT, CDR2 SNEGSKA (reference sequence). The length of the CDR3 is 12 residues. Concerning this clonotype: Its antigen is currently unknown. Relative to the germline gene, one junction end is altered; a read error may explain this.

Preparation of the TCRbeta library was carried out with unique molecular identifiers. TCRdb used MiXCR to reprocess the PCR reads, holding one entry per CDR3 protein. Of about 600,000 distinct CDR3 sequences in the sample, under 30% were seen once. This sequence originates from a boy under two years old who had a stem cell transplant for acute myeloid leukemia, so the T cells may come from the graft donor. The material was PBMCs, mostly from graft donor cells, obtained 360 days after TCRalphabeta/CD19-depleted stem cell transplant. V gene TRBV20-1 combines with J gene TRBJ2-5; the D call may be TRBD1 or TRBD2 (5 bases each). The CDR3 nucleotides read TGCAGTGCTAGAGCGGGGCAAGAGGCCCAGTACTTC. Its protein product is CSARAGQEAQYF.